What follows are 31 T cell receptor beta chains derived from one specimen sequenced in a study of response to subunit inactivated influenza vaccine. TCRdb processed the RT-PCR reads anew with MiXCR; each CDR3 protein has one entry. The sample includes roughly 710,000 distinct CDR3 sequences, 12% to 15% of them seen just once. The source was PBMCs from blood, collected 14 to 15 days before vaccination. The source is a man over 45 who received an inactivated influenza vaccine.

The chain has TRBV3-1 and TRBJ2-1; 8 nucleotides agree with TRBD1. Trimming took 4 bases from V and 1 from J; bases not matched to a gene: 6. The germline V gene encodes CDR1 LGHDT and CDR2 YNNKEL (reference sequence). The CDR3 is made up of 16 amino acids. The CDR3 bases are TGTGCCAGCAGCCCCCGGACAGGGAAGTCCTACAATGAGCAGTTCTTC. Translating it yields CASSPRTGKSYNEQFF.

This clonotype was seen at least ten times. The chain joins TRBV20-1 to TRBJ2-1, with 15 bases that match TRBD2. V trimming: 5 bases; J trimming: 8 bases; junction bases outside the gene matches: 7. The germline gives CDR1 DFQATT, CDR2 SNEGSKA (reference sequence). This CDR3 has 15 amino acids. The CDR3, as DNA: TGCAGTGCTCTAGGGACTAGCGGGAGGTATCATGAGCAGTTCTTC. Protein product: CSALGTSGRYHEQFF.

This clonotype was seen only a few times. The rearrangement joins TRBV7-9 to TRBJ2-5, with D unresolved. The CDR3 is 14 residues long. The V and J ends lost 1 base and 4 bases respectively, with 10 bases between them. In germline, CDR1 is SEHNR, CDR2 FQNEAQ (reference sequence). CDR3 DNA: TGTGCCAGCAGCTTAGAAGAGGAACGAGAGACCCAGTACTTC. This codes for CASSLEEERETQYF.

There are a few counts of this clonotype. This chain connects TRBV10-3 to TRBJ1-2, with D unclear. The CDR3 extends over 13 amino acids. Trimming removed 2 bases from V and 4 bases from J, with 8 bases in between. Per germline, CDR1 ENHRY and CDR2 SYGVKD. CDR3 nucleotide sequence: TGTGCCATCAGTGAGGCGGGGAGCTATGGCTACACCTTC. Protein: CAISEAGSYGYTF.

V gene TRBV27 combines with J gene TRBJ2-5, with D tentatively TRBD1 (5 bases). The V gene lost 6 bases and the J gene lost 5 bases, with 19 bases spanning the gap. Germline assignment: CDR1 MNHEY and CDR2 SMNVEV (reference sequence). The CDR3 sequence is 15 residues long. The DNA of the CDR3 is TGTGCCAGCAGCCTGACAGAAGGAGATTTGGAGACCCAGTACTTC. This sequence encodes CASSLTEGDLETQYF.

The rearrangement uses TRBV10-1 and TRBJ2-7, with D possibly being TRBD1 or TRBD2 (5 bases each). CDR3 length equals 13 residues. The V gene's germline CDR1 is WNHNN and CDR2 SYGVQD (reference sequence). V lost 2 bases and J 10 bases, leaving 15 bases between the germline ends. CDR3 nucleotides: TGCGCCAGCAGTGAGGTACCCGGTGGGGACCAGTACTTC. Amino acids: CASSEVPGGDQYF.

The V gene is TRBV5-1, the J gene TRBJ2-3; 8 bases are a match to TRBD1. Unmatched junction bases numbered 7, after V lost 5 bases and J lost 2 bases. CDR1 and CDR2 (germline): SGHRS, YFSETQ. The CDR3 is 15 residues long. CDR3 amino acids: CASSSDRAATDTQYF. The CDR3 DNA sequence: TGCGCCAGCAGTTCGGACAGGGCGGCCACAGATACGCAGTATTTT.

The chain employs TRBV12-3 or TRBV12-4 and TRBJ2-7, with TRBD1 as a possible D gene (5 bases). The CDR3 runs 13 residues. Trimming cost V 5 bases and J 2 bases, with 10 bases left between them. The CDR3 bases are TGTGCCAGCAGTCAAGGGGATACCTACGAGCAGTACTTC. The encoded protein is CASSQGDTYEQYF.

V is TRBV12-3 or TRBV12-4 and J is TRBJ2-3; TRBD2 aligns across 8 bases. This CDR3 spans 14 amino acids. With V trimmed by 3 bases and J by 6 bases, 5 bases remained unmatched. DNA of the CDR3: TGTGCCAGCAGTTTCGGGGGGGCAGGGGATACGCAGTATTTT. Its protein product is CASSFGGAGDTQYF.

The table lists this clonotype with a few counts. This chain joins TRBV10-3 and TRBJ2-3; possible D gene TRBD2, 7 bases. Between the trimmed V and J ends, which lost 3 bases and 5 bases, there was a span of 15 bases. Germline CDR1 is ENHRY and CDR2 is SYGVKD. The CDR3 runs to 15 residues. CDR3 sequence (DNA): TGTGCCATCAGTGATGGTGCGAGGGGGGGAGATACGCAGTATTTT. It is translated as CAISDGARGGDTQYF.

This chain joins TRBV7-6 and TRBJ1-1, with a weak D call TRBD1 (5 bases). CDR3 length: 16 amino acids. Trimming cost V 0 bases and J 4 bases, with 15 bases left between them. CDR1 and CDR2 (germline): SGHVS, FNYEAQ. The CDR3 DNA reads TGTGCCAGCAGCTTAGCGCCCCCCGGGCAGGGCACTGAAGCTTTCTTT. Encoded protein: CASSLAPPGQGTEAFF.

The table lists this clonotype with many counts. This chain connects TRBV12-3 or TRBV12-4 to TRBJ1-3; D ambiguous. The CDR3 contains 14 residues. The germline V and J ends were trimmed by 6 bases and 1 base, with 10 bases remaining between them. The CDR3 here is CASRRGSSGNTIYF. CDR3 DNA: TGTGCCAGCAGGAGAGGGTCGTCTGGAAACACCATATATTTT.

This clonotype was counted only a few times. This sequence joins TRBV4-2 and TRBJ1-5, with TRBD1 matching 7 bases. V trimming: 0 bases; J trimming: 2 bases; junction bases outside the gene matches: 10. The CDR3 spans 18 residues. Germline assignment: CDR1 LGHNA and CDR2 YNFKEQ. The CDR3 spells CASSQDGTAKGGNQPQHF. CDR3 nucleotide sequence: TGTGCCAGCAGCCAAGATGGGACAGCAAAGGGGGGCAATCAGCCCCAGCATTTT.

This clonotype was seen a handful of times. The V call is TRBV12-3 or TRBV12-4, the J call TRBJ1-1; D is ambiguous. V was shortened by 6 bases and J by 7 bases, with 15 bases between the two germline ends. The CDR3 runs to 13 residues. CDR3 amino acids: CASSGGGLGEAFF. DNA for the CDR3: TGTGCCAGCAGCGGCGGAGGGTTGGGTGAAGCTTTCTTT.

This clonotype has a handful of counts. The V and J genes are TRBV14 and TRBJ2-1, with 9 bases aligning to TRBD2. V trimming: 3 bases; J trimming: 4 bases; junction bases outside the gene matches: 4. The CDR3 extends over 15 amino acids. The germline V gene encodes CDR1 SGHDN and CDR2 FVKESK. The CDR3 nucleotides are TGTGCCAGCAGCCAGCGGGGGGGCGGTTACAATGAGCAGTTCTTC. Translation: CASSQRGGGYNEQFF.

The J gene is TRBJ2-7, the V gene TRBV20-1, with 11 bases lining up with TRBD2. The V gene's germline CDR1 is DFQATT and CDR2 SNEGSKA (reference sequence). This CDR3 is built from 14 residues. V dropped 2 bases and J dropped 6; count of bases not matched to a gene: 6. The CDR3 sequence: CSARKPGLAVEQYF. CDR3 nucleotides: TGCAGTGCTAGAAAACCGGGACTAGCGGTCGAGCAGTACTTC.

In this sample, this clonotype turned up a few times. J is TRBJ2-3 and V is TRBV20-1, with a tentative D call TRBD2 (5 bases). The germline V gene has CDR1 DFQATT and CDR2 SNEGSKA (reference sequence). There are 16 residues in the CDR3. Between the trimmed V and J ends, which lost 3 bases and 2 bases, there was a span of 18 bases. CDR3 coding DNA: TGCAGTGCTAGTCCCCGCCTAGCCCTGCCCACAGATACGCAGTATTTT. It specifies CSASPRLALPTDTQYF.

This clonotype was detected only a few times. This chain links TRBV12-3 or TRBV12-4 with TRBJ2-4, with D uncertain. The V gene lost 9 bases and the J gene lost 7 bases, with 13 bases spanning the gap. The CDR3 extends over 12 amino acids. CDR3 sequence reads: CASTSTRNIQYF. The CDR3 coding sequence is TGTGCCAGTACCTCCACGCGGAACATTCAGTACTTC.

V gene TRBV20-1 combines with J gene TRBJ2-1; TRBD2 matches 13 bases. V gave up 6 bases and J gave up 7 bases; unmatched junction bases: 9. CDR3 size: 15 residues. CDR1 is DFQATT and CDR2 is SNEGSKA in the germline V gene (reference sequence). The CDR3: CSALLAGGPRNEQFF. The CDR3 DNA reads TGCAGTGCCCTACTAGCGGGAGGGCCGAGAAATGAGCAGTTCTTC.

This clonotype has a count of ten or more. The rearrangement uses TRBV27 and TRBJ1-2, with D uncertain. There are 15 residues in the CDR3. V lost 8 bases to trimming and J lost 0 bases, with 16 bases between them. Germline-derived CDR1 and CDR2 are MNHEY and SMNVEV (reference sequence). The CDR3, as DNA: TGTGCCAGCTCCAGCCTCGTACGGGCTAACTATGGCTACACCTTC. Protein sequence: CASSSLVRANYGYTF.

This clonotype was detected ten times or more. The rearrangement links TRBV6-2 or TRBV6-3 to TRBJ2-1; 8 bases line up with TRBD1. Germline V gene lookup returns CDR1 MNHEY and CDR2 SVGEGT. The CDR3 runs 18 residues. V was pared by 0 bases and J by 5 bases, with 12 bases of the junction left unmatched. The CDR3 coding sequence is TGTGCCAGCAGTTACTCGACGCTGTTCCTGGACAGGGACAATGAGCAGTTCTTC. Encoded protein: CASSYSTLFLDRDNEQFF.

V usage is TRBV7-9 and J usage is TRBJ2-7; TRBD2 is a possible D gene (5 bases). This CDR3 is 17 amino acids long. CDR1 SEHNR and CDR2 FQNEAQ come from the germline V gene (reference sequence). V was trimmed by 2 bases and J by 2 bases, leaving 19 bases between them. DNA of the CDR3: TGTGCCAGCAGCTTACAGGACTTTTTTGCCCCCACCTACGAGCAGTACTTC. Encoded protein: CASSLQDFFAPTYEQYF.

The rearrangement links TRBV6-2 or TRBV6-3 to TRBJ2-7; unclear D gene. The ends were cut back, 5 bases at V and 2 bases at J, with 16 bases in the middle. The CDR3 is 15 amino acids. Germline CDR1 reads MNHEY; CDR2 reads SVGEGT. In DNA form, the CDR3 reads TGTGCCAGCAGTAACCCTTTCCGGCCCCCCTACGAGCAGTACTTC. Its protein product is CASSNPFRPPYEQYF.

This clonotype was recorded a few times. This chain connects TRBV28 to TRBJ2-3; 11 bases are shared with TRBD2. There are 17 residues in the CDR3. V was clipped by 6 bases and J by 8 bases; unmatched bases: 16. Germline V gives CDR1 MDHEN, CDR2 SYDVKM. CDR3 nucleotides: TGTGCCAGCAGCTCTCCTCGACTAGCGGGGAGTGGTGGTACGCAGTATTTT. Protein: CASSSPRLAGSGGTQYF.

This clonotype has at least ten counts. CDR3 sequence reads: CAIGGSGRPDTQYF. In DNA form, the CDR3 reads TGTGCCATCGGTGGTAGCGGGAGGCCAGATACGCAGTATTTT. The rearrangement uses TRBV10-3 and TRBJ2-3; 10 bases line up with TRBD2. Trimming took 8 bases from V and 4 from J; bases not matched to a gene: 6. Germline CDR1 and CDR2: ENHRY and SYGVKD. CDR3 size: 14 residues.

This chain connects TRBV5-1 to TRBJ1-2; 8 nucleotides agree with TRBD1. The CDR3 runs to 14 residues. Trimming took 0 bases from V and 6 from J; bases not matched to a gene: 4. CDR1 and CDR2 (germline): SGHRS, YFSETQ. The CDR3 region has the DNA TGCGCCAGCAGCTTGGTGACAGGGGAAGATGGCTACACCTTC. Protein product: CASSLVTGEDGYTF.

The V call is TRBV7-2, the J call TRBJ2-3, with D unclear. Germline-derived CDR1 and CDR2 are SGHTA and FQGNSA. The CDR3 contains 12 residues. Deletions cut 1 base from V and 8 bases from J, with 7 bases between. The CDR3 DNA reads TGTGCCAGCAGCTTAGTCCTTGCTACGCAGTATTTT. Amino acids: CASSLVLATQYF.

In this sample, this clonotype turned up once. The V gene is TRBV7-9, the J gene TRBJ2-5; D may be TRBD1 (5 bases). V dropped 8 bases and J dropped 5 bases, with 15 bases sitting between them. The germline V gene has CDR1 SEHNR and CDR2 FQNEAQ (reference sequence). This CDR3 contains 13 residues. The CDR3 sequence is CASGRGAGETQYF. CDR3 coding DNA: TGTGCCAGCGGGCGTGGGGCCGGGGAGACCCAGTACTTC. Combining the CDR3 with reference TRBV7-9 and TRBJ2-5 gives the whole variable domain DTGVSQNPRHKITKRGQNVTFRCDPISEHNRLYWYRQTLGQGPEFLTYFQNEAQLEKSRLLSDRFSAERPKGSFSTLEIQRTEQGDSAMYLCASGRGAGETQYFGPGTRLLVL.

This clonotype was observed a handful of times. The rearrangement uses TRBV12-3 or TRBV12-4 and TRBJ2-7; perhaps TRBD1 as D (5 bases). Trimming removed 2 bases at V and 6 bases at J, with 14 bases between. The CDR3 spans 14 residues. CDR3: CASSLSYRTPEQYF. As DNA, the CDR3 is TGTGCCAGCAGTTTATCATACAGGACCCCCGAGCAGTACTTC.

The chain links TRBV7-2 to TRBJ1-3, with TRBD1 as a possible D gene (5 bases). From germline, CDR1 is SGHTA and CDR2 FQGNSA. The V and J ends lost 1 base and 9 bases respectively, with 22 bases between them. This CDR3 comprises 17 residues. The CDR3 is CASSLGKGRPWASTIYF. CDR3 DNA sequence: TGTGCCAGCAGCTTAGGCAAGGGACGGCCGTGGGCGTCCACCATATATTTT.

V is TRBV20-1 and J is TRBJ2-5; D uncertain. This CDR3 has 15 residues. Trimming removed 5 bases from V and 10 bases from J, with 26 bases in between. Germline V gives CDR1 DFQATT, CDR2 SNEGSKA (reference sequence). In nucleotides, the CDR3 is TGCAGTGCTCTATTCACCGGACGGATTAGTACTGGCCAGTACTTC. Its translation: CSALFTGRISTGQYF.